These 21 T cell receptor beta chains came from one sample sequenced in a study of blood T cell repertoires in COVID-19. Only in-frame clones appear in the TCRdb table, and some are missing; sequencing was by immunoSEQ multiplex PCR. The sample lists a few hundred thousand clones; around nine tenths were seen once. Specimen: PBMCs or T cells enriched from blood (not recorded which). These receptors were taken from a woman between 50 and 59 years old who had recovered from COVID-19.

The CDR3 DNA reads as TGTGCCAGCAGTGAAGACAGGGACACTGAAGCTTTCTTT. As protein: CASSEDRDTEAFF. The chain has TRBV25-1 and TRBJ1-1, with TRBD1 identical over 7 bases. This CDR3 contains 13 residues. The germline V gene has CDR1 MGHDK and CDR2 SYGVNS. V lost 2 bases and J lost 3; bases outside the gene matches: 0.

V gene TRBV5-1 combines with J gene TRBJ2-3; 11 positions match TRBD2. The length of the CDR3 is 15 residues. Germline V gene data show CDR1 as SGHRS and CDR2 as YFSETQ. V lost 4 bases and J lost 4; bases outside the gene matches: 5. This chain's CDR3 is CASSQTSGAADTQYF. CDR3 bases: TGCGCCAGCAGCCAGACTAGCGGGGCCGCAGATACGCAGTATTTT.

The genes are TRBV5-5 and TRBJ2-3, with TRBD2 identical over 13 bases. With 3 bases clipped from V and 2 bases from J, the junction kept 12 bases outside the gene matches. The CDR3 extends over 19 amino acids. CDR1 and CDR2 from the germline V gene are SGHKS and YYEKEE (reference sequence). CDR3 protein: CASSSHWTSGGALTDTQYF. The CDR3 DNA sequence: TGTGCCAGCAGCTCCCACTGGACTAGCGGGGGCGCCCTCACAGATACGCAGTATTTT.

The CDR3 coding sequence is TGTGCCAGCAGCCAGGCGGGGGGTTGGGAGCAGTACTTC. Protein product: CASSQAGGWEQYF. V gene TRBV4-2 combines with J gene TRBJ2-7; 8 positions agree with TRBD2. This CDR3 region has 13 residues. Germline values: CDR1 LGHNA, CDR2 YNFKEQ. After removal of 3 bases from V and 7 bases from J, the junction contained 5 bases not matched to a gene.

This clone was found once. CDR3 sequence (DNA): TGTGCCAGCACACCGCAGGTGGGCCAGCCCCAGCATTTT. It specifies CASTPQVGQPQHF. The chain is built from TRBV19 and TRBJ1-5; D gene uncertain. The germline CDR1 and CDR2 sequences are LNHDA and SQIVND (reference sequence). The V gene lost 9 bases and the J gene lost 7 bases, with 16 bases spanning the gap. The CDR3 spans 13 residues.

The genes are TRBV28 and TRBJ2-7; tentatively, D is TRBD1 (5 bases). In germline, CDR1 is MDHEN, CDR2 SYDVKM. This CDR3 contains 16 residues. V was pared by 5 bases and J by 0 bases, with 17 bases between. As DNA, the CDR3 is TGTGCCAGCAGTGGGTTTCTCAGGGTGAGCTCCTACGAGCAGTACTTC. Amino acid sequence: CASSGFLRVSSYEQYF.

The gene calls are TRBV7-9 and TRBJ1-5; TRBD1 might be the D (6 bases). Trimming cost V 4 bases and J 6 bases, with 16 bases left between them. Germline CDR1 is SEHNR and CDR2 is FQNEAQ (reference sequence). The CDR3 runs to 15 residues. In nucleotides, the CDR3 is TGTGCCAGCAGCTCACAGGGATACCCCACTCAGCCCCAGCATTTT. This translates into CASSSQGYPTQPQHF.

The rearrangement links TRBV19 to TRBJ2-2; 15 nucleotides align to TRBD2. The CDR3 has 17 residues. Unmatched junction bases numbered 6, after V lost 6 bases and J lost 4 bases. Germline assignment: CDR1 LNHDA and CDR2 SQIVND (reference sequence). As DNA, the CDR3 is TGTGCCAGTAGGGGGACTAGCGGGGGGACGTCCACCGGGGAGCTGTTTTTT. Its translation is CASRGTSGGTSTGELFF.

CDR3 amino acids: CASRGGGILYNEQFF. Written as DNA, the CDR3 is TGTGCCAGTCGCGGGGGGGGGATCCTTTACAATGAGCAGTTCTTC. The chain joins TRBV19 to TRBJ2-1; 9 nucleotides line up with TRBD2. The CDR3 runs 15 residues. Germline CDR1 and CDR2: LNHDA and SQIVND (reference sequence). V gave up 8 bases and J gave up 4 bases; unmatched junction bases: 9.

The CDR3 protein is CASNRQKSNQPQHF. CDR3 coding DNA: TGTGCCAGCAATCGACAGAAGAGTAATCAGCCCCAGCATTTT. The V call is TRBV28, the J call TRBJ1-5, with D perhaps matching TRBD1 (5 bases). Trimming stripped 7 bases from V and 4 bases from J, with 14 bases between. The length of the CDR3 is 14 residues. In germline, CDR1 is MDHEN, CDR2 SYDVKM.

The CDR3 bases are TGTGCCAGCACCCTAGGGGGGGGGCTCGGCTACACCTTC. Translating it yields CASTLGGGLGYTF. The chain carries TRBV7-3 and TRBJ1-2; weak D call: TRBD1 (6 bases). The germline V gene encodes CDR1 SGHTA and CDR2 FQGTGA. The CDR3 totals 13 residues. V was pared by 7 bases and J by 8 bases, with 17 bases between.

V is TRBV24-1 and J is TRBJ1-1, with D perhaps matching TRBD1 (6 bases). The length of the CDR3 is 17 residues. Germline V lookup: CDR1 KGHDR, CDR2 SFDVKD. Trimming cost V 5 bases and J 1 base, with 19 bases left between them. This CDR3 reads CATSGVGQGKRNTEAFF. CDR3 DNA: TGTGCCACCAGTGGGGTGGGGCAGGGGAAAAGGAACACTGAAGCTTTCTTT.

The rearrangement uses TRBV6-5 and TRBJ1-2; a weak D match, TRBD1 (5 bases). Germline V gene sequence: CDR1 MNHEY, CDR2 SVGAGI. Between the trimmed V and J ends, which lost 6 bases and 4 bases, there was a span of 9 bases. The CDR3 is made up of 12 amino acids. The CDR3 DNA reads TGTGCCAGCAGGGGGCGGGGCTATGGCTACACCTTC. Translating it yields CASRGRGYGYTF.

The gene calls are TRBV28 and TRBJ2-7; 8 bases match TRBD1. This CDR3 has 13 amino acids. The junction had 5 bases not matched to a gene; V was cut back by 8 bases and J by 2 bases. The germline CDR1 and CDR2 sequences are MDHEN and SYDVKM. The CDR3 coding sequence is TGTGCCAGCCGGACAGGGCCTCCCTACGAGCAGTACTTC. Translated, it gives CASRTGPPYEQYF.

V is TRBV7-2 and J is TRBJ2-3, with D possibly TRBD2 on 6 matching bases. The CDR3 sequence is 15 residues long. The V end lost 3 bases, the J end lost 5 bases, and 15 bases lay between the germline ends. Germline CDR1 and CDR2: SGHTA and FQGNSA. In DNA, the CDR3 is TGTGCCAGCAGCTTCAGCGGGCCCAGCCAAGATACGCAGTATTTT. Translated: CASSFSGPSQDTQYF.

The V call is TRBV19, the J call TRBJ1-2; 8 bases line up with TRBD1. V dropped 0 bases and J dropped 8; count of bases not matched to a gene: 8. In germline, CDR1 is LNHDA, CDR2 SQIVND (reference sequence). The CDR3 length is 15 residues. In nucleotides, the CDR3 is TGTGCCAGTAGTATAGATCCCGGACAGGGCAAAGGCTACACCTTC. Residues: CASSIDPGQGKGYTF.

The V call is TRBV7-8, the J call TRBJ2-7; 10 nucleotides line up with TRBD1. The CDR3 sequence is 18 residues long. Germline CDR1 is SGHVS and CDR2 is FQNEAQ. V shed 3 bases and J 5 bases; nucleotides not matched to a gene: 16. The CDR3 here is CASSFGTGESQGRDEQYF. The CDR3 coding sequence is TGTGCCAGCAGCTTCGGGACAGGGGAATCCCAGGGGAGGGACGAGCAGTACTTC.

The chain joins TRBV5-1 to TRBJ1-3; no reliable D call. The CDR3 has 16 amino acids. Germline-derived CDR1 and CDR2 are SGHRS and YFSETQ. V lost 0 bases to trimming and J lost 0 bases, with 10 bases between them. The CDR3 is CASSLEKPGSGNTIYF. CDR3 nucleotides: TGCGCCAGCAGCTTGGAGAAACCCGGCTCTGGAAACACCATATATTTT.

V usage is TRBV2 and J usage is TRBJ1-1, with D possibly TRBD1 on 5 matching bases. Germline-derived CDR1 and CDR2 are SNHLY and FYNNEI. CDR3 length equals 13 residues. The V end lost 4 bases, the J end lost 6 bases, and 12 bases lay between the germline ends. CDR3 residues: CASSVDGGAEAFF. The CDR3 DNA sequence: TGTGCCAGCAGTGTAGACGGGGGAGCTGAAGCTTTCTTT.

This clone was counted once. The J gene is TRBJ2-5, the V gene TRBV19, with 7 bases lining up with TRBD2. The CDR3 has 16 residues. V lost 3 bases to trimming and J lost 1 base; unmatched junction nucleotides: 8. Germline V lookup: CDR1 LNHDA, CDR2 SQIVND (reference sequence). CDR3 loop: CASSIRLAEIQETQYF. In DNA form, the CDR3 reads TGTGCCAGTAGTATTCGGCTAGCGGAGATCCAAGAGACCCAGTACTTC.

CDR3 coding DNA: TGTGCCAGCAGCGAGGGGTATGGCTACACCTTC. This sequence encodes CASSEGYGYTF. The chain is built from TRBV9 and TRBJ1-2, with TRBD1 as a possible D gene (5 bases). V lost 3 bases and J 5 bases, leaving 5 bases between the germline ends. The CDR3 covers 11 residues. Germline V gives CDR1 SGDLS, CDR2 YYNGEE.